This record covers a single T cell receptor beta chain. Its antigen is not known. The CDR3 contains 15 residues. Per germline, CDR1 SGHTA and CDR2 FQGTGA. With V trimmed by 5 bases and J by 8 bases, 11 bases remained unmatched. The sample is drawn from a study of OX40 agonist ivuxolimab in advanced cancers. Notes on the study in general: Averaging showed that CD8+ T cells had more expanded clones than CD4+ did.

Autoimmune disease history or systemic immunosuppression led to patient exclusion. This table comes from immunoSEQ multiplex PCR, and its TCRdb copy is limited to in-frame clones, with some not included. Of several thousand clones in the sample, around 67% were seen once. The genes are TRBV7-3 and TRBJ2-3, with 9 bases lining up with TRBD2. The sequence derives from an adult with an advanced solid tumor such as melanoma, head and neck, liver or kidney cancer. The sequenced sample was CD4+ or CD8+ T cells sorted from blood, obtained in a trial of the OX40 agonist ivuxolimab. The CDR3 DNA is TGTGCCAGCAGCCCGGGACTAGCAAGGGGGGCTACGCAGTATTTT. Its translation: CASSPGLARGATQYF.